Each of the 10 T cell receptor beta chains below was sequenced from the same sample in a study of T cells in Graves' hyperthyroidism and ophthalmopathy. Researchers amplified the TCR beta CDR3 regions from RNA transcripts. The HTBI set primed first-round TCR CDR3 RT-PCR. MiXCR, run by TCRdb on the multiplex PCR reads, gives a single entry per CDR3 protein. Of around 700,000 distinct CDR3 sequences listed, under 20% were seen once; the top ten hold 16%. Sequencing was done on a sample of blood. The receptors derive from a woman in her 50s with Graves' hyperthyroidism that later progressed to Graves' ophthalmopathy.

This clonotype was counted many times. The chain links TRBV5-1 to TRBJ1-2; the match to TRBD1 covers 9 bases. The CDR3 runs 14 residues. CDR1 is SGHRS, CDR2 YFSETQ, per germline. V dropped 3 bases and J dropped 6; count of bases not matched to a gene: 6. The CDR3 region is CASSWEDRGDGYTF. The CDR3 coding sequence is TGCGCCAGCAGCTGGGAAGACAGGGGGGATGGCTACACCTTC.

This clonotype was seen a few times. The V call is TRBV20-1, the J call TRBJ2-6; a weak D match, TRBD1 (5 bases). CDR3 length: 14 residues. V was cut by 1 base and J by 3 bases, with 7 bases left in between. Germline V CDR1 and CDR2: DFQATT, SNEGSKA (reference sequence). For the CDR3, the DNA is TGCAGTGCTAGAGGGGGCTATGGGGCCAACGTCCTGACTTTC. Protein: CSARGGYGANVLTF.

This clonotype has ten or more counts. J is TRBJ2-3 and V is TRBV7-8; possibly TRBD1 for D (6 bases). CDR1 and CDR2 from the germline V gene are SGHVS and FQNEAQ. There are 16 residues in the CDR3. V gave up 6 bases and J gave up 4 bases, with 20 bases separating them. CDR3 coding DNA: TGTGCCAGCAGGTTTGGGACATCGCAAGGCCCAGATACGCAGTATTTT. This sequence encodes CASRFGTSQGPDTQYF.

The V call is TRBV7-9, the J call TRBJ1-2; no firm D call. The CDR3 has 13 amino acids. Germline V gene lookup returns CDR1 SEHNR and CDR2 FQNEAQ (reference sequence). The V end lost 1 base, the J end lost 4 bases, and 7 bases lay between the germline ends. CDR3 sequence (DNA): TGTGCCAGCAGCTTAGACCAGACCTATGGCTACACCTTC. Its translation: CASSLDQTYGYTF.

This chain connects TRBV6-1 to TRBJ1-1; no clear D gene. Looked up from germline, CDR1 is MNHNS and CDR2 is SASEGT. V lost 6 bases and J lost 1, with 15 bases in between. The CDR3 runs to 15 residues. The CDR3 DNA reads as TGTGCCAGCAGCCCCAGTGACCGATGGAACACTGAAGCTTTCTTT. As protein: CASSPSDRWNTEAFF.

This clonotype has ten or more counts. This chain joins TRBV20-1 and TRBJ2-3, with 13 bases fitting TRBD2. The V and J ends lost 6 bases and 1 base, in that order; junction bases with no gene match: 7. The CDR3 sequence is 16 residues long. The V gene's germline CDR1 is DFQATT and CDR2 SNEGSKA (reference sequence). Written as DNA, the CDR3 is TGCAGTGCCCCATTTGGACTAGCGGGGGGCACAGATACGCAGTATTTT. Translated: CSAPFGLAGGTDTQYF.

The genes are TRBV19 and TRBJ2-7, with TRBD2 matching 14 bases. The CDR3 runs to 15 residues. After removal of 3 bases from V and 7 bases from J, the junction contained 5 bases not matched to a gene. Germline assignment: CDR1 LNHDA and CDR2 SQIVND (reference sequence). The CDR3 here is CASSMGTSGGWEQYF. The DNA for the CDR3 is TGTGCCAGTAGTATGGGGACTAGCGGGGGCTGGGAGCAGTACTTC.

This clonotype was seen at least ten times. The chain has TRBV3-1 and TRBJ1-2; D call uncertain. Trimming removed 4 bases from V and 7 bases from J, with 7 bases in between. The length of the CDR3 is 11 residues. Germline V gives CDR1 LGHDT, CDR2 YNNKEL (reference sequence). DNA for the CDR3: TGTGCCAGCAGCCTCGACGCTGGCTACACCTTC. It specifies CASSLDAGYTF.

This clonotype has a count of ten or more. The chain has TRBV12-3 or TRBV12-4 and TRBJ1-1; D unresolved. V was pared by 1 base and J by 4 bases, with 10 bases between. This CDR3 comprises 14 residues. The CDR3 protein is CASSLGLGSTEAFF. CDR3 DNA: TGTGCCAGCAGTTTAGGGCTGGGGTCCACTGAAGCTTTCTTT.

The CDR3 sequence: CASSRNRERNTEAFF. CDR3 DNA: TGTGCCAGCAGCCGAAACAGGGAGAGAAACACTGAAGCTTTCTTT. The chain joins TRBV6-1 to TRBJ1-1, with D maybe TRBD1 (6 bases). V was pared by 6 bases and J by 2 bases, with 16 bases between. The CDR3 has 15 residues. Germline V CDR1 and CDR2: MNHNS, SASEGT.